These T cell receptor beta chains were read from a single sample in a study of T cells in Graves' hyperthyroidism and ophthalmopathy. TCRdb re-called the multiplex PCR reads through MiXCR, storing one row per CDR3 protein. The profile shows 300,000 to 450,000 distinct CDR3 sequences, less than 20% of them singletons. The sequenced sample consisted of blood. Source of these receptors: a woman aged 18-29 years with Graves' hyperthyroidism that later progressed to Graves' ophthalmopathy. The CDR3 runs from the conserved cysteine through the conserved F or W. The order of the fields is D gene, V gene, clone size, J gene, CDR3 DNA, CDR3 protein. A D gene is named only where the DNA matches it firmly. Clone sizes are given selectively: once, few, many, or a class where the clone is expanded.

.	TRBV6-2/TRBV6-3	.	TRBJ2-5	TGTGCCAGCAACGGACTGGATACGATAGAGACCCAGTACTTC	CASNGLDTIETQYF
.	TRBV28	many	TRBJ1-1	TGTGCCAGCAGTCCCCGGACGGGGACTGAAGCTTTCTTT	CASSPRTGTEAFF
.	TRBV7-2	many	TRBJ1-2	TGTGCCAGCAGCTCCTCGGGGGGCGCCTATGGCTACACCTTC	CASSSSGGAYGYTF
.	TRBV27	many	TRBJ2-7	TGTGCCAGCAGTTTTGGGCGCCACTCCTACGAGCAGTACTTC	CASSFGRHSYEQYF
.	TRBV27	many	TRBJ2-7	TGTGCCAGCAGTTTTGGGATAGCCTACGAGCAGTACTTC	CASSFGIAYEQYF
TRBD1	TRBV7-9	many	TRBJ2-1	TGTGCCAGCAGCCCCAAGGGACAGAATTACAATGAGCAGTTCTTC	CASSPKGQNYNEQFF
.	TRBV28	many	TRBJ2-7	TGTGCCAGCAGTCGGGACGGGGATTACGAGCAGTACTTC	CASSRDGDYEQYF
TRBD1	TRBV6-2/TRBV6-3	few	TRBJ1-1	TGTGCCAGCAGCTCAATTCTCTGGACAGGGAAACCTGAAGCTTTCTTT	CASSSILWTGKPEAFF
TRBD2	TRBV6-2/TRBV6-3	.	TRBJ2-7	TGTGCCAGCAGTTATAGCGGGAGCAAATACGAGCAGTACTTC	CASSYSGSKYEQYF
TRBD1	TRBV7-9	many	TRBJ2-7	TGTGCCAGCACCGGGACAGCTTATACCTACGAGCAGTACTTC	CASTGTAYTYEQYF
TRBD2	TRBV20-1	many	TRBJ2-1	TGCAGTGCTATTGGCGGGGGACTAGCGGGAGGCTCCTACAATGAGCAGTTCTTC	CSAIGGGLAGGSYNEQFF
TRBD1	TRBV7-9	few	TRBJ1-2	TGTGCCAGCAGCTCGCCTTCGGGGACAGGGGTTACCTATGGCTACACCTTC	CASSSPSGTGVTYGYTF
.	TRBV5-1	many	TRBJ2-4	TGCGCCAGCAGCCCCAGGGGGGGGGCGCCCGCCAAAAACATTCAGTACTTC	CASSPRGGAPAKNIQYF
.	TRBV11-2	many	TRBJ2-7	TGTGCCAGCAGCCAATTCCAGGGGAGACTTCCCTACGAGCAGTACTTC	CASSQFQGRLPYEQYF
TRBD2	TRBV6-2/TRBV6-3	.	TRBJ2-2	TGTGCCAGCAGTGGGACTAGCGGGAGGTTCGCGAACGCCCGGGAGCTGTTTTTT	CASSGTSGRFANARELFF
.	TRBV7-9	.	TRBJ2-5	TGTGCCGGCAGCTCCATACAAGAGACCCAGTACTTC	CAGSSIQETQYF
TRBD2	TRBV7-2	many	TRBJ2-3	TGTGCCAGCAGCTTACTAGCGGTTATGATCACAGATACGCAGTATTTT	CASSLLAVMITDTQYF
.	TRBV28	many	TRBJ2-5	TGTGCCAGCAGTTCAGGGATCCAAGAGACCCAGTACTTC	CASSSGIQETQYF
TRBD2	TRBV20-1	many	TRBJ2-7	TGCAGTGCCCCCGGACTAGTTACCTACGAGCAGTACTTC	CSAPGLVTYEQYF
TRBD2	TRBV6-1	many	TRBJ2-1	TGTGCCAGCAGAAATAGCGGGAGCTACCACAATGAGCAGTTCTTC	CASRNSGSYHNEQFF
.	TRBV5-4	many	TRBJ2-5	TGTGCCAGCAGCTTCGCAGCGGACCAAGAGACCCAGTACTTC	CASSFAADQETQYF
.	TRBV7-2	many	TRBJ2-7	TGTGCCAGCAGCTATAGTGCGGGGAACTCCTACGAGCAGTACTTC	CASSYSAGNSYEQYF
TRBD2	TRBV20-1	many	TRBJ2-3	TGCAGTGCTAGAGATATACTAGCGGGGCACACAGATACGCAGTATTTT	CSARDILAGHTDTQYF
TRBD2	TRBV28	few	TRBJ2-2	TGTGCTGCAAAGGGCGGGAGTGACACCGGGGAGCTGTTTTTT	CAAKGGSDTGELFF
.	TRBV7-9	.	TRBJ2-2	TGTGCCAGCAGCCAGGGGCTAGGCATCACCGGGGAGCTGTTTTTT	CASSQGLGITGELFF
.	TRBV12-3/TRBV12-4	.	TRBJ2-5	TGTGCCAGCAGTTTATGGACGGGAAGGTCGGAGACCCAGTACTTC	CASSLWTGRSETQYF
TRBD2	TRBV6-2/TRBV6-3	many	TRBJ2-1	TGTGCCAGCAGTTATCGGAAGGACGGACTAGCGGGAATCTATCTATACAATGAGCAGTTCTTC	CASSYRKDGLAGIYLYNEQFF
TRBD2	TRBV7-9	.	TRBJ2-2	TGTGCCAGCAGCTTTGGACTAGCGGGATATAAAAACACCGGGGAGCTGTTTTTT	CASSFGLAGYKNTGELFF
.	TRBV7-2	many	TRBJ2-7	TGTGCCAGCAGCTTAGGACAGTACGAGCAGTACTTC	CASSLGQYEQYF
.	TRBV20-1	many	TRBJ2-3	TGCAGTGCCGCGATAGGGAGTGCGGATACGCAGTATTTT	CSAAIGSADTQYF
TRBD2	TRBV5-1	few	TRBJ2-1	TGCGCCAGCAGCTTGGTAGGTGCTAGCGGGACCTCCTACAATGAGCAGTTCTTC	CASSLVGASGTSYNEQFF
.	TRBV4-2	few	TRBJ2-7	TGTGCCAGCAGCCAATCGACAGCAGCCTACGAGCAGTACTTC	CASSQSTAAYEQYF
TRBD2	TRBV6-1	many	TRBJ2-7	TGTGCCAGCTCCGGGCTAGCGGGCTACGAGCAGTACTTC	CASSGLAGYEQYF
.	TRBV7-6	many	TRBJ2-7	TGTGCCAGCAGCTTAGCCGGGAGTGGGTACGAGCAGTACTTC	CASSLAGSGYEQYF
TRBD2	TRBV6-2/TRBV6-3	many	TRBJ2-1	TGTGCCAGCAGTATAACAAAAAGCGGGAGTCTTGTCAATGAGCAGTTCTTC	CASSITKSGSLVNEQFF
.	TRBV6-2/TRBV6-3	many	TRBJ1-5	TGTGCCAGCAGTTATGGTGGCAATCAGCCCCAGCATTTT	CASSYGGNQPQHF
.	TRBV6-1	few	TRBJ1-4	TGTGCCAGCAGCCAAGAGGGGGCAACTAATGAAAAACTGTTTTTT	CASSQEGATNEKLFF
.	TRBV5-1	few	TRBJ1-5	TGCGCCAGCAGCTTTGGTCCTGGGCCCGATCAGCCCCAGCATTTT	CASSFGPGPDQPQHF
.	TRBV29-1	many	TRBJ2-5	TGCAGCGTTGAGGTCGGTGGGTCCCAGTACTTC	CSVEVGGSQYF
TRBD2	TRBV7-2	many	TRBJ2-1	TGTGCCAGCAGCCAACTAGCGGGAGCTGGCAATGAGCAGTTCTTC	CASSQLAGAGNEQFF
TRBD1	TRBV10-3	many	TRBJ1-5	TGTGCCATCAGTGAGTCCCACGGGACAGGGTTTATGGAGCCCCAGCATTTT	CAISESHGTGFMEPQHF
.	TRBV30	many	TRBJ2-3	TGTGCCTGGAGTAGGGGGGTCACAGATACGCAGTATTTT	CAWSRGVTDTQYF
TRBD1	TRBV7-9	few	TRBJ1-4	TGTGCCAGCAGCACGGGACAGGGGGGTGAAAAACTGTTTTTT	CASSTGQGGEKLFF
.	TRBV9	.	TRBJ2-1	TGTGCCAGCAGCGTAGGATCCCAATCTTACAATGAGCAGTTCTTC	CASSVGSQSYNEQFF
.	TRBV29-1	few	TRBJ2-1	TGCAGCGTCTCCGGGCCCGAGCAGTTCTTC	CSVSGPEQFF
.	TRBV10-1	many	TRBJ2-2	TGCGCCAGCAGTGAAGATAGTCTCACCGGGGAGCTGTTTTTT	CASSEDSLTGELFF
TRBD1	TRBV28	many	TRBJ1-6	TGTGCCAGCAGTTTAGGGACAGTTCCTCCACCCCTCCACTTT	CASSLGTVPPPLHF
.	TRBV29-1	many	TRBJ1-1	TGCAGCGTTGATGTCGCAGGGCGAGAAGCTTTCTTT	CSVDVAGREAFF
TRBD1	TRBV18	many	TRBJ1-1	TGTGCCAGCTCTGGACAGGTGAACACTGAAGCTTTCTTT	CASSGQVNTEAFF
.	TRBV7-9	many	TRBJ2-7	TGTGCCAGCAGCTTAGCCGAAATATCCTACGAGCAGTACTTC	CASSLAEISYEQYF
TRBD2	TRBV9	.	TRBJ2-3	TGTGCCAGCAGCGTAGAAGCGGGAGGGCCAAGGTCCACAGATACGCAGTATTTT	CASSVEAGGPRSTDTQYF
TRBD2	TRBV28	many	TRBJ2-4	TGTGCCAGCAGTCCCATCCCGCGGGGGGCGGTAGCCAAAAACATTCAGTACTTC	CASSPIPRGAVAKNIQYF
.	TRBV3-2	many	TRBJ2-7	TGTGCCAGCAGCCACTCCTCCGGGACAGGCTCCTACGAGCAGTACTTC	CASSHSSGTGSYEQYF
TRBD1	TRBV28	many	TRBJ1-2	TGTGCCAGCAGTATGGCCGGACAGGGGAAAGACGATGGCTACACCTTC	CASSMAGQGKDDGYTF
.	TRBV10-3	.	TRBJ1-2	TGTGCCATCAGTGAACAGATCTATGGCTACACCTTC	CAISEQIYGYTF
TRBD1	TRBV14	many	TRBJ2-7	TGTGCCAGCAGCCAAGTCGGGACAGGGATGTGGGAGCAGTACTTC	CASSQVGTGMWEQYF
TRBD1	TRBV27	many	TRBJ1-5	TGTGCCAGCCGTACAGGGGGCCAGCCCCAGCATTTT	CASRTGGQPQHF